What follows describes a single TCR beta chain. The antigen is not known. Healthy HIV-negative adults without recent acute infections or vaccinations served as donors. This sample is part of a study of shared clonotypes between healthy human individuals. CDR1 and CDR2 (germline): ENHRY, SYGVKD. V was pared by 10 bases and J by 3 bases, with 2 bases of the junction left unmatched. The CDR3 has 13 amino acids. Study-wide results and caveats: Four donors shared approximately 5% of their naive CD4 clonotypes.

An even split of each subset's genomic DNA across several immunoSEQ plates was performed. Measured with immunoSEQ multiplex PCR; TCRdb has only the in-frame clones, and not every one. The data hold some 2,000,000 clones, with approximately 96% observed a single time. The receptor was derived from a man between 18 and 29 years old in good health. V and J are TRBV10-3 and TRBJ2-5; 13 bases fit TRBD2. The sample taken for sequencing was naive CD4+ T cells sorted from blood. Subset given: CD45RA+ positively selected. This chain's CDR3 is CATTSGREETQYF. CDR3 in DNA: TGTGCCACCACTAGCGGGAGGGAAGAGACCCAGTACTTC.